This is a list of T cell receptor beta chains from one sample in a study of T cell changes during pregnancy in multiple sclerosis. This table comes from immunoSEQ multiplex PCR, and its TCRdb copy is limited to in-frame clones, with some not included. Of around 35,000 clones detected, roughly 90% appear once; the ten largest clones hold around 4.1%. Material: CD8+ T cells from peripheral blood mononuclear cells, obtained after pregnancy. The receptor source for this set is a female donor with multiple sclerosis, enrolled in a pregnancy study. CDR3s include the opening cysteine and the closing phenylalanine or tryptophan. The order of the fields is J gene, V gene, CDR3 protein.

J gene: TRBJ2-7
V gene: TRBV4-3
CDR3 protein: CASSQDSGVLYEQYF

J gene: TRBJ2-3
V gene: TRBV6-4
CDR3 protein: CASSGGSTDTQYF

J gene: TRBJ1-1
V gene: TRBV9
CDR3 protein: CASSVEGTGVEAFF

J gene: TRBJ2-7
V gene: TRBV4-1
CDR3 protein: CASSPPGGYEQYF

J gene: TRBJ2-7
V gene: TRBV4-3
CDR3 protein: CASSQTRGAGYEQYF

J gene: TRBJ1-1
V gene: TRBV6-1
CDR3 protein: CASSAERWQGALWTEAFF

J gene: TRBJ2-3
V gene: TRBV9
CDR3 protein: CASSLEIGLAASTDTQYF

J gene: TRBJ2-3
V gene: TRBV6-4
CDR3 protein: CASSEQGGTDTQYF

J gene: TRBJ1-1
V gene: TRBV5-1
CDR3 protein: CASSPDSWYAEAFF

J gene: TRBJ1-5
V gene: TRBV4-2
CDR3 protein: CASSLTGVGGNQPQHF

J gene: TRBJ1-6
V gene: TRBV19
CDR3 protein: CASRAGGSSPLHF

J gene: TRBJ1-2
V gene: TRBV29-1
CDR3 protein: CSVPGGARSGYTF

J gene: TRBJ1-1
V gene: TRBV7-9
CDR3 protein: CASSFQGVNTEAFF

J gene: TRBJ2-2
V gene: TRBV10-3
CDR3 protein: CAISESGLVAGELFF

J gene: TRBJ2-3
V gene: TRBV7-3
CDR3 protein: CASSISGASTDTQYF

J gene: TRBJ2-5
V gene: TRBV27
CDR3 protein: CASSLYIQETQYF

J gene: TRBJ1-1
V gene: TRBV28
CDR3 protein: CASFKRGLLITEAFF

J gene: TRBJ2-1
V gene: TRBV6-5
CDR3 protein: CASSASSGGANEQFF

J gene: TRBJ1-1
V gene: TRBV2
CDR3 protein: CASRYRGQGGLNTEAFF

J gene: TRBJ1-4
V gene: TRBV6-5
CDR3 protein: CASRPRVSLNEKLFF

J gene: TRBJ2-5
V gene: TRBV7-9
CDR3 protein: CASSLAGQGWQETQYF

J gene: TRBJ1-1
V gene: TRBV11-1
CDR3 protein: CASSIPDGDTEAFF

J gene: TRBJ2-7
V gene: TRBV14
CDR3 protein: CASSRPGIGIFSYEQYF

J gene: TRBJ2-7
V gene: TRBV6-8
CDR3 protein: CGINGTETYEQYF

J gene: TRBJ1-1
V gene: TRBV7-6
CDR3 protein: CASSPAAGRNTEAFF

J gene: TRBJ1-6
V gene: TRBV6-9
CDR3 protein: CASSYSVTGGNSPLHF

J gene: TRBJ2-5
V gene: TRBV5-4
CDR3 protein: CASSFRGQETQYF

J gene: TRBJ1-1
V gene: TRBV4-3
CDR3 protein: CASSRHRGTEAFF

J gene: TRBJ1-1
V gene: TRBV5-6
CDR3 protein: CASSLGRTEAFF